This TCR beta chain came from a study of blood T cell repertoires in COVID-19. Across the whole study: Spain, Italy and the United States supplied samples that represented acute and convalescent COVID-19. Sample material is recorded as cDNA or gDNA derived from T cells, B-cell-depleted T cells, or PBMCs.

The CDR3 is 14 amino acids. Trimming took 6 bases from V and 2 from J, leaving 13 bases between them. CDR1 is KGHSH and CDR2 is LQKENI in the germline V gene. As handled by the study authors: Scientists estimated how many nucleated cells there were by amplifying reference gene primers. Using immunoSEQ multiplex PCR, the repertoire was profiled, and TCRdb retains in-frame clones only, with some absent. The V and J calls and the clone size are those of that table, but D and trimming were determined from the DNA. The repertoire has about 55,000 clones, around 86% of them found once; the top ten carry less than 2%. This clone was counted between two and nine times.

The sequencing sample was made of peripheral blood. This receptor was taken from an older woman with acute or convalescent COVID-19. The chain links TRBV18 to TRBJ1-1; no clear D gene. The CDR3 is CASSLWTDNTEAFF. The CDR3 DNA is TGTGCCAGCTCCCTATGGACTGACAACACTGAAGCTTTCTTT.